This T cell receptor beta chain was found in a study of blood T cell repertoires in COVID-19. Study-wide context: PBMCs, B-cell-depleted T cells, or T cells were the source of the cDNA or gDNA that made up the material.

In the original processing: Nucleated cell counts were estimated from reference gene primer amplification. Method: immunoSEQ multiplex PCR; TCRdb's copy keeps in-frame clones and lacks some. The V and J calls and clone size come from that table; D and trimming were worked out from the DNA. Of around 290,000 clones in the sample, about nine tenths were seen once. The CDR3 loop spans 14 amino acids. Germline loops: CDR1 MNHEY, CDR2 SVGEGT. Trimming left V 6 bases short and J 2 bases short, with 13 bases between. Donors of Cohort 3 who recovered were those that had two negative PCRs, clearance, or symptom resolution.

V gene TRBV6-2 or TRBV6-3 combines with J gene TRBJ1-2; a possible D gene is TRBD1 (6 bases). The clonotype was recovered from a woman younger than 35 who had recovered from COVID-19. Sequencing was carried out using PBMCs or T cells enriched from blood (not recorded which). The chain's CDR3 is CASSVPGTNYGYTF. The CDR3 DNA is TGTGCCAGCAGCGTACCCGGGACAAACTATGGCTACACCTTC.